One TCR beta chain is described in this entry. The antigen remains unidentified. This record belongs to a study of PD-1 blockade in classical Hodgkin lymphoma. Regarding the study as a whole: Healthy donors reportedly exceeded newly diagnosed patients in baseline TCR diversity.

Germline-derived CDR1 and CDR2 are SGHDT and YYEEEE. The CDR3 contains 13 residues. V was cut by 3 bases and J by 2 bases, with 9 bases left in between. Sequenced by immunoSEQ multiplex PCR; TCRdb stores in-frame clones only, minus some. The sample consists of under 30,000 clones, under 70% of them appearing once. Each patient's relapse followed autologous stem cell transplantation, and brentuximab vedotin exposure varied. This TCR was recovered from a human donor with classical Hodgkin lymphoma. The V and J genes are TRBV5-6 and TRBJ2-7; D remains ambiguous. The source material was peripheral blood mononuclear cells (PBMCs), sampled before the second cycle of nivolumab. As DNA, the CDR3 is TGTGCCAGCAGCTCCGACTCTACCTACGAGCAGTACTTC. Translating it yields CASSSDSTYEQYF.